A selection of T cell receptor beta chains follows, all from one sample in a study of metastatic and nonmetastatic thyroid tumors. TCRdb reassembled clones from the PCR reads with MiXCR. Of 75,000 to 100,000 clones in the sample, 9.5% to 15% were seen once. The specimen was blood. The receptors stem from a female donor with papillary thyroid cancer or a benign thyroid nodule (not recorded which). Some clones in this sample may be carry-over from other donors' samples. The CDR3 runs from the conserved cysteine through the conserved F or W. D genes are given only for firm matches. Sizes are listed as once, few, many or a size class.

d_call: NA; v_call: TRBV9; clone_size: many; j_call: TRBJ1-1; cdr3_aa: CASSVGGTNTEAFF; cdr3_nt: TGTGCCAGCAGCGTAGGAGGGACCAACACTGAAGCTTTCTTT
d_call: NA; v_call: TRBV6-1; clone_size: many; j_call: TRBJ2-5; cdr3_aa: CAAARAGETQYF; cdr3_nt: TGTGCCGCCGCCCGGGCAGGGGAGACCCAGTACTTC
d_call: TRBD1; v_call: TRBV5-5; clone_size: many; j_call: TRBJ2-7; cdr3_aa: CASSRTPGTGGYEQYF; cdr3_nt: TGTGCCAGCAGTCGAACCCCCGGGACAGGGGGCTACGAGCAGTACTTC
d_call: NA; v_call: TRBV20-1; clone_size: many; j_call: TRBJ2-2; cdr3_aa: CSADGSNTGELFF; cdr3_nt: TGCAGTGCTGACGGGTCGAACACCGGGGAGCTGTTTTTT
d_call: NA; v_call: TRBV20-1; clone_size: many; j_call: TRBJ1-5; cdr3_aa: CSATLGAGSEPQHF; cdr3_nt: TGCAGTGCCACTCTCGGGGCGGGGAGCGAGCCCCAGCATTTT
d_call: NA; v_call: TRBV6-5; clone_size: few; j_call: TRBJ1-1; cdr3_aa: CASSYGTAVREAFF; cdr3_nt: TGTGCCAGCAGTTACGGGACTGCCGTCCGTGAAGCTTTCTTT
d_call: NA; v_call: TRBV5-1; clone_size: many; j_call: TRBJ2-1; cdr3_aa: CASSLFGEDYNEQFF; cdr3_nt: TGCGCCAGCAGCTTGTTCGGGGAAGACTACAATGAGCAGTTCTTC
d_call: TRBD1; v_call: TRBV27; clone_size: many; j_call: TRBJ2-3; cdr3_aa: CASSPGTGGTDTQYF; cdr3_nt: TGTGCCAGCAGTCCCGGGACAGGGGGCACAGATACGCAGTATTTT
d_call: NA; v_call: TRBV27; clone_size: few; j_call: TRBJ2-7; cdr3_aa: CASSSGPVLYEQYF; cdr3_nt: TGTGCCAGCAGTTCTGGGCCGGTCTTGTACGAGCAGTACTTC
d_call: TRBD1; v_call: TRBV6-1; clone_size: many; j_call: TRBJ1-1; cdr3_aa: CASSHDGQATEAFF; cdr3_nt: TGTGCCAGCAGTCATGACGGACAGGCTACTGAAGCTTTCTTT